The 31 T cell receptor beta chains listed next were all sequenced from one sample in a study of spatial heterogeneity in lung cancer. TCRdb passed the 5' RACE reads through MiXCR, listing each CDR3 protein once. In the table there are fewer than 12,000 distinct CDR3 sequences, 8.5% to 10% of which are singletons. Time point of the sample: sample taken at primary tumor resection. Whole RNA from tumor, nontumor lung or frozen PBMC was sequenced unsorted. The source material was PBMCs, sampled at surgery. The receptors were sampled from a male donor with early-stage non-small cell lung cancer.

This clonotype was observed many times. The V call is TRBV27, the J call TRBJ1-2, with D possibly being TRBD1 (6 bases). Trimming cost V 5 bases and J 4 bases, with 17 bases left between them. Germline CDR1 is MNHEY and CDR2 is SMNVEV (reference sequence). The CDR3 length is 15 residues. In DNA form, the CDR3 reads TGTGCCAGCAGTCCAGGGACATCAGGCGGCTATGGCTACACCTTC. Amino acid sequence: CASSPGTSGGYGYTF.

This clonotype came up many times. This chain joins TRBV6-5 and TRBJ2-1; 7 bases match TRBD2. V lost 5 bases, J lost 8 bases, and 9 bases stayed unmatched. CDR1 MNHEY and CDR2 SVGAGI come from the germline V gene. This CDR3 contains 14 residues. CDR3 sequence (DNA): TGTGCCAGCAGTCAGAGGGTGAGCGGGGATGAGCAGTTCTTC. Its protein is CASSQRVSGDEQFF.

This clonotype appeared many times. The chain couples TRBV21-1 to TRBJ1-6. TRBV21-1 is reported as a pseudogene. The CDR3 is 16 amino acids. The CDR3 coding sequence is TGTGCCAGCAGCAAAGATGGGTTCGGATATAATTCACCCCTCCACTTT. This codes for CASSKDGFGYNSPLHF.

The genes are TRBV5-1 and TRBJ2-2, with TRBD1 matching over 9 bases. The trim removed 5 bases at V and 5 bases at J, leaving 10 bases unmatched. Germline CDR1 is SGHRS and CDR2 is YFSETQ. This CDR3 comprises 16 residues. The CDR3 DNA sequence: TGCGCCAGCAGTCGACAGGGACAGGGAAGGACCGGGGAGCTGTTTTTT. It is translated as CASSRQGQGRTGELFF.

This clonotype was seen repeatedly, ten times or more. The gene calls are TRBV9 and TRBJ1-2, with a weak D call TRBD1 (5 bases). V shed 4 bases and J shed 4 bases, with 14 bases lying between them. CDR3 length: 14 residues. From germline, CDR1 is SGDLS and CDR2 YYNGEE. CDR3: CASSFGDSPYGYTF. The CDR3 DNA reads as TGTGCCAGCAGCTTTGGGGACTCCCCCTATGGCTACACCTTC.

This clonotype was recorded at least ten times. The chain couples TRBV12-3 or TRBV12-4 to TRBJ1-5; D unclear. V lost 4 bases to trimming and J lost 7 bases, with 11 bases between them. The CDR3 contains 13 residues. CDR3 residues: CASSSAENQPQHF. CDR3 nucleotides: TGTGCCAGCAGTTCCGCCGAAAACCAGCCCCAGCATTTT.

By frequency in the sample, this clonotype is medium-sized (0.01 to 0.1%). The genes are TRBV7-9 and TRBJ2-5, with D perhaps matching TRBD1 (6 bases). The CDR3 spans 16 residues. Germline values: CDR1 SEHNR, CDR2 FQNEAQ (reference sequence). V was shortened by 4 bases and J by 1 base, with 16 bases between the two germline ends. The CDR3 loop is CASSSIDGQSQETQYF. In nucleotides, the CDR3 is TGTGCCAGCAGCTCGATTGACGGACAGAGCCAAGAGACCCAGTACTTC.

This clonotype was picked up many times. The gene calls are TRBV28 and TRBJ2-5; 7 bases agree with TRBD1. The CDR3 is made up of 13 amino acids. Losses at the gene ends were 6 bases for V and 5 bases for J; bases not matched to a gene: 6. The germline V gene encodes CDR1 MDHEN and CDR2 SYDVKM. CDR3 DNA: TGTGCCAGCAGACTAGGGGGCGTGGAGACCCAGTACTTC. It translates to CASRLGGVETQYF. Together with reference TRBV28 and TRBJ2-5, the CDR3 gives the full variable domain: DVKVTQSSRYLVKRTGEKVFLECVQDMDHENMFWYRQDPGLGLRLIYFSYDVKMKEKGDIPEGYSVSREKKERFSLILESASTNQTSMYLCASRLGGVETQYFGPGTRLLVL.

This clonotype was recorded many times. The chain employs TRBV5-4 and TRBJ1-2; 9 nucleotides align to TRBD1. The CDR3 is made up of 14 amino acids. Germline V lookup: CDR1 SGHNT, CDR2 YYREEE (reference sequence). Trimming at V came to 2 bases and at J to 7 bases, leaving 6 bases not matched to a gene. CDR3 residues: CASSFRDRVGGYTF. CDR3 bases: TGTGCCAGCAGCTTCCGGGACAGGGTTGGTGGCTACACCTTC.

This clonotype is categorized as medium-sized (0.01 to 0.1%). CDR3 sequence reads: CAISDPPVGSAYEQYF. The CDR3 nucleotides read TGTGCCATCAGTGATCCCCCGGTGGGGTCCGCCTACGAGCAGTACTTC. The chain has TRBV10-3 and TRBJ2-7, with no clear D. V dropped 3 bases and J dropped 2 bases, with 17 bases sitting between them. This CDR3 is built from 16 residues. From germline, CDR1 is ENHRY and CDR2 SYGVKD.

In its sample, this clonotype is medium-sized. The chain recombines TRBV19 with TRBJ2-2; D is uncertain. The CDR3 sequence is 15 residues long. V lost 4 bases and J lost 0, with 9 bases in between. Per germline, CDR1 LNHDA and CDR2 SQIVND (reference sequence). DNA of the CDR3: TGTGCCAGTAGTACGATCCCCGCGAACACCGGGGAGCTGTTTTTT. As protein: CASSTIPANTGELFF.

The rearrangement links TRBV27 to TRBJ1-1; D gene unclear. CDR3 length: 13 amino acids. The V gene lost 8 bases and the J gene lost 3 bases, with 13 bases spanning the gap. Germline CDR1 MNHEY, CDR2 SMNVEV (reference sequence). The DNA for the CDR3 is TGTGCCAGCCAGCTGGAAGGGCACACTGAAGCTTTCTTT. Its translation is CASQLEGHTEAFF.

This clonotype was counted at least ten times. The chain combines TRBV28 with TRBJ2-5; D possibly corresponds to TRBD2 (6 bases). This CDR3 is 13 amino acids long. Germline V lookup: CDR1 MDHEN, CDR2 SYDVKM. The ends were cut back, 6 bases at V and 7 bases at J, with 15 bases in the middle. This CDR3 is CASSLLTEGTQYF. The DNA for the CDR3 is TGTGCCAGCAGCCTACTGACGGAGGGGACCCAGTACTTC.

This clonotype has a count of ten or more. The chain carries TRBV6-5 and TRBJ2-3; D is perhaps TRBD1 (6 bases). Germline CDR1 reads MNHEY; CDR2 reads SVGAGI. CDR3 length equals 15 residues. Trimming stripped 0 bases from V and 4 bases from J, with 11 bases between. CDR3 in amino acids: CASSYSRAGADTQYF. In nucleotides, the CDR3 is TGTGCCAGCAGTTACTCCCGAGCAGGGGCAGATACGCAGTATTTT.

This chain uses TRBV7-9 with TRBJ1-5, with TRBD1 identical over 7 bases. Germline CDR1 SEHNR, CDR2 FQNEAQ (reference sequence). The CDR3 loop spans 15 amino acids. Trimming removed 6 bases from V and 5 bases from J; junction bases left unmatched: 10. The CDR3 protein is CASSHTGAGDQPQHF. DNA of the CDR3: TGTGCCAGCAGTCATACAGGGGCAGGGGATCAGCCCCAGCATTTT.

By share, this clonotype counts as medium-sized. The chain combines TRBV4-2 with TRBJ1-2; 10 bases match TRBD1. After removal of 3 bases from V and 3 bases from J, the junction contained 1 base not matched to a gene. Germline V gene sequence: CDR1 LGHNA, CDR2 YNFKEQ. CDR3 length: 14 amino acids. CDR3 sequence: CASSQGQGYYGYTF. CDR3 DNA: TGTGCCAGCAGCCAGGGACAGGGGTACTATGGCTACACCTTC.

This clonotype was counted many times. V is TRBV28 and J is TRBJ2-7; no definite D call. Germline assignment: CDR1 MDHEN and CDR2 SYDVKM. This CDR3 comprises 14 residues. Trimming took 5 bases from V and 1 from J, leaving 12 bases between them. The CDR3 nucleotides are TGTGCCAGCAGTCCTACGTACCTTTCCTACGAGCAGTACTTC. Amino acids: CASSPTYLSYEQYF.

This clonotype occurred many times. V gene TRBV4-2 combines with J gene TRBJ1-1; D uncertain. The CDR3 has 12 amino acids. V was pared by 3 bases and J by 1 base, with 3 bases between. Per germline, CDR1 LGHNA and CDR2 YNFKEQ. CDR3 region: CASSQGNTEAFF. CDR3 nucleotides: TGTGCCAGCAGCCAGGGGAACACTGAAGCTTTCTTT.

This clonotype occurred many times. The V and J genes are TRBV7-2 and TRBJ2-7, with D possibly being TRBD1 or TRBD2 (6 bases each). CDR1 SGHTA and CDR2 FQGNSA come from the germline V gene. Trimming left V 5 bases short and J 4 bases short, with 15 bases between. This CDR3 spans 14 amino acids. CDR3 protein: CASSTTGGGYEQYF. CDR3 bases: TGTGCCAGCAGCACGACAGGAGGGGGTTACGAGCAGTACTTC. The full variable domain, its missing parts supplied by reference TRBV7-2 and TRBJ2-7, is GAGVSQSPSNKVTEKGKDVELRCDPISGHTALYWYRQSLGQGLEFLIYFQGNSAPDKSGLPSDRFSAERTGGSVSTLTIQRTQQEDSAVYLCASSTTGGGYEQYFGPGTRLTVT.

This clonotype was observed many times. This chain connects TRBV5-1 to TRBJ2-7, with D possibly called TRBD1 or TRBD2 (7 bases each). The CDR3 has 14 amino acids. Germline assignment: CDR1 SGHRS and CDR2 YFSETQ. Trimming took 5 bases from V and 2 from J, leaving 14 bases between them. The CDR3 protein is CASSWEGTAYEQYF. CDR3 nucleotides: TGCGCCAGCAGTTGGGAGGGGACAGCCTACGAGCAGTACTTC.

This clonotype was counted many times. The gene calls are TRBV5-4 and TRBJ2-7, with 14 bases that match TRBD2. Per the germline V gene, CDR1 is SGHNT and CDR2 is YYREEE (reference sequence). The CDR3 consists of 16 residues. The junction had 7 bases not matched to a gene; V was cut back by 4 bases and J by 4 bases. CDR3 sequence reads: CASSQTSGGALYEQYF. The CDR3 nucleotides read TGTGCCAGCAGCCAGACTAGCGGGGGGGCCTTGTACGAGCAGTACTTC. The full variable domain, its missing parts supplied by reference TRBV5-4 and TRBJ2-7, is ETGVTQSPTHLIKTRGQQVTLRCSSQSGHNTVSWYQQALGQGPQFIFQYYREEENGRGNFPPRFSGLQFPNYSSELNVNALELDDSALYLCASSQTSGGALYEQYFGPGTRLTVT.

Many counts were recorded for this clonotype. V and J are TRBV13 and TRBJ2-3, with 7 nucleotides matching TRBD1. J lost 4 bases, V lost 5 bases, and 3 bases had no gene match. CDR3 length equals 13 residues. Germline V gene data show CDR1 as PRHDT and CDR2 as FYEKMQ (reference sequence). CDR3 coding DNA: TGTGCCAGCAGCGACAGGGTTGCAGATACGCAGTATTTT. The encoded protein is CASSDRVADTQYF.

This clonotype turned up a few times. The gene calls are TRBV20-1 and TRBJ1-6; D is uncertain. Trimming pared 3 bases from V and 16 bases from J, leaving 13 bases between. CDR3 length: 11 residues. CDR1 is DFQATT and CDR2 is SNEGSKA in the germline V gene (reference sequence). The CDR3 region is CSASRSGGLHF. CDR3 in DNA: TGCAGTGCTAGCCGTAGCGGAGGACTCCACTTT.

There are many counts of this clonotype. The rearrangement uses TRBV4-3 and TRBJ2-5, with D perhaps assigned TRBD1 or TRBD2 (5 bases each). Germline CDR1 reads LGHNA; CDR2 reads YSLEER. This CDR3 has 16 residues. With 1 base removed from V and 2 bases from J, the gap between germline ends came to 14 bases. The CDR3 reads CASSQGPGPGQETQYF. The DNA for the CDR3 is TGCGCCAGCAGCCAAGGTCCAGGGCCGGGGCAAGAGACCCAGTACTTC.

This clonotype has more than one count but fewer than ten. The rearrangement uses TRBV29-1 and TRBJ2-3; 10 bases line up with TRBD1. The CDR3 runs 13 residues. CDR1 is SQVTM and CDR2 is ANQGSEA in the germline V gene. V lost 7 bases and J lost 6; bases outside the gene matches: 7. The CDR3 loop reads CSATGTGADTQYF. CDR3 DNA: TGCAGCGCCACCGGGACAGGGGCGGATACGCAGTATTTT.

This clonotype was seen ten or more times. The J gene is TRBJ2-3, the V gene TRBV5-4, with 8 bases lining up with TRBD1. The CDR3 consists of 14 residues. CDR1 is SGHNT, CDR2 YYREEE, per germline (reference sequence). Losses at the gene ends were 4 bases for V and 4 bases for J; bases not matched to a gene: 5. The CDR3 protein is CASSPGTGADTQYF. In DNA form, the CDR3 reads TGTGCCAGCAGCCCTGGGACAGGAGCAGATACGCAGTATTTT.

The chain links TRBV3-1 to TRBJ1-1; D is unresolved. The CDR3 spans 14 residues. Deletions cut 3 bases from V and 0 bases from J, with 8 bases between. Germline V gene lookup returns CDR1 LGHDT and CDR2 YNNKEL (reference sequence). CDR3 protein: CASSQVKMNTEAFF. In DNA form, the CDR3 reads TGTGCCAGCAGCCAGGTAAAGATGAACACTGAAGCTTTCTTT.

This clonotype was detected ten times or more. The CDR3 spells CASKPGQFREVDTIYF. The CDR3 coding sequence is TGCGCCAGCAAGCCGGGACAGTTTCGAGAGGTGGACACCATATATTTT. J is TRBJ1-3 and V is TRBV5-1, with 7 bases identical to TRBD1. The CDR3 contains 16 residues. Germline V gene lookup returns CDR1 SGHRS and CDR2 YFSETQ. V lost 6 bases, J lost 8 bases, and 17 bases stayed unmatched.

The chain employs TRBV7-8 and TRBJ2-7, with 7 positions matching TRBD2. CDR1 SGHVS and CDR2 FQNEAQ come from the germline V gene. With 5 bases clipped from V and 5 bases from J, the junction kept 15 bases outside the gene matches. The CDR3 is 16 amino acids. CDR3 sequence reads: CASSRVGRETGNEQYF. In nucleotides, the CDR3 is TGTGCCAGCAGCCGTGTGGGGAGGGAAACCGGCAACGAGCAGTACTTC.

In its sample, this clonotype was seen many times. The chain uses TRBV5-1 and TRBJ2-7, with 7 bases matching TRBD1. The V gene end was trimmed by 5 bases and the J gene end by 12 bases; junction bases not matched to a gene: 17. CDR1 and CDR2 from the germline V gene are SGHRS and YFSETQ. The CDR3 consists of 14 residues. In DNA form, the CDR3 reads TGCGCCAGCAGTTTTCGGGACAGCTCTACGAATGGGTACTTC. Protein product: CASSFRDSSTNGYF.

This clonotype was seen at least ten times. The genes are TRBV7-2 and TRBJ2-5, with a tentative D call TRBD2 (7 bases). V lost 1 base and J 1 base, leaving 13 bases between the germline ends. The CDR3 is 16 amino acids. Germline V gives CDR1 SGHTA, CDR2 FQGNSA. CDR3 in DNA: TGTGCCAGCAGCTTAGGCGGGGGCCCATTCCAAGAGACCCAGTACTTC. Translating it yields CASSLGGGPFQETQYF.